A selection of T cell receptor beta chains follows, all from one sample in a study of T-cell memory formation after mild COVID-19. TCRdb re-called the 5' RACE reads with MiXCR, one entry per CDR3 protein. Seen here are 50,000 to 70,000 distinct CDR3 sequences, 9% to 15% observed once, and the top ten hold roughly a quarter. Sequencing was done on a sample of PBMCs or a T cell subset sorted from them (not recorded which). The receptors come from a man younger than 35 who had mild COVID-19 (a few samples of this study predate the infection). Cell type and time point are not known. Both conserved end residues are part of each CDR3. The D gene is left open where the match is weak. The size entry is marked missing in some rows and otherwise reads once, few, many or a size class.

V,D,size,J,CDR3,DNA
TRBV29-1,-,many,TRBJ1-1,CSVVWGTEAFF,TGCAGCGTAGTCTGGGGGACTGAAGCTTTCTTT
TRBV12-3/TRBV12-4,-,-,TRBJ2-2,CASSFPGELFF,TGTGCCAGCAGTTTTCCCGGGGAGCTGTTTTTT
TRBV6-2/TRBV6-3,TRBD2,few,TRBJ2-3,CASRRTSGGEDTQYF,TGTGCCAGCAGAAGGACTAGCGGGGGGGAAGATACGCAGTATTTT
TRBV6-5,TRBD1,many,TRBJ2-1,CASSYPLGTGAHSEQFF,TGTGCCAGCAGTTACCCACTAGGGACAGGGGCACACAGTGAGCAGTTCTTC
TRBV7-9,TRBD1,-,TRBJ2-1,CASSQRRQGAMVNEQFF,TGTGCCAGCAGCCAAAGAAGACAGGGGGCTATGGTCAATGAGCAGTTCTTC
TRBV28,-,few,TRBJ1-4,CASSLWRGSTNEKLFF,TGTGCCAGCAGTTTATGGCGGGGATCAACTAATGAAAAACTGTTTTTT
TRBV2,-,-,TRBJ1-6,CASSLQAGNSPLHF,TGTGCCAGCAGCCTACAAGCGGGTAATTCACCCCTCCACTTT
TRBV5-1,-,many,TRBJ2-7,CASSSGASSSYEQYF,TGCGCCAGCAGCTCCGGGGCCTCGAGCTCCTACGAGCAGTACTTC
TRBV4-1,-,-,TRBJ1-5,CASSQDVTQDQPQHF,TGCGCCAGCAGCCAAGATGTTACACAAGATCAGCCCCAGCATTTT
TRBV5-1,-,few,TRBJ1-2,CASSFSGATNYGYTF,TGCGCCAGCAGCTTTTCGGGGGCCACTAACTATGGCTACACCTTC
TRBV20-1,-,many,TRBJ2-3,CSASPVATSTDTQYF,TGCAGTGCTTCACCAGTAGCGACCAGCACAGATACGCAGTATTTT
TRBV11-1,-,-,TRBJ1-1,CASSRDAEAFF,TGTGCCAGCAGTAGGGACGCTGAAGCTTTCTTT
TRBV5-1,-,few,TRBJ2-3,CASSFSGLTDTQYF,TGCGCCAGCAGCTTTTCCGGGCTCACAGATACGCAGTATTTT
TRBV7-2,TRBD2,-,TRBJ2-3,CASSLTRRTSGYTDTQYF,TGTGCCAGCAGCTTAACACGGAGGACTAGCGGGTACACAGATACGCAGTATTTT
TRBV12-5,-,few,TRBJ2-2,CASAEEPGELFF,TGTGCTAGTGCAGAGGAGCCCGGGGAGCTGTTTTTT
TRBV7-2,-,-,TRBJ1-6,CASSFGGVGSPLHF,TGTGCCAGCAGCTTTGGAGGGGTTGGTTCACCCCTCCACTTT
TRBV4-3,-,-,TRBJ1-2,CASSPVHFDLSYGYTF,TGCGCCAGCAGCCCCGTCCACTTTGACCTTTCCTATGGCTACACCTTC
TRBV6-5,TRBD2,few,TRBJ2-3,CASSRSGGKYTDTQYF,TGTGCCAGCAGTCGATCGGGGGGGAAGTACACAGATACGCAGTATTTT
TRBV27,-,few,TRBJ2-7,CASSLSKWNEQYF,TGTGCCAGCAGTTTATCGAAATGGAACGAGCAGTACTTC